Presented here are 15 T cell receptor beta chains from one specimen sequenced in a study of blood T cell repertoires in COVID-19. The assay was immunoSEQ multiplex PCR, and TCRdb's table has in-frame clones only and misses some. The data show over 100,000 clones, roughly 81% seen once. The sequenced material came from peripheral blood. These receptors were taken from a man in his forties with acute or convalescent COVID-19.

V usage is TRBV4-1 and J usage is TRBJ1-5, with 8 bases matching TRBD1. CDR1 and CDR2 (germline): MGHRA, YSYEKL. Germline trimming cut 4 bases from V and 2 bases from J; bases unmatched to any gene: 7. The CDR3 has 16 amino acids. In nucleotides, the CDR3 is TGCGCCAGCAGCCCCCAGGGGGCGGTGGGCAATCAGCCCCAGCATTTT. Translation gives CASSPQGAVGNQPQHF.

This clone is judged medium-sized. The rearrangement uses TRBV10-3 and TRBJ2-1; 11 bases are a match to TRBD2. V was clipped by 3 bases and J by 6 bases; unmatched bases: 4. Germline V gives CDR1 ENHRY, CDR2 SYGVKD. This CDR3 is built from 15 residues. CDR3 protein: CAISELAGVSNEQFF. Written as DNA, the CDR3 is TGTGCCATCAGTGAACTAGCGGGAGTCAGCAATGAGCAGTTCTTC.

CDR3 sequence reads: CASSEGQSPTYEQYF. Written as DNA, the CDR3 is TGTGCCAGCAGTGAGGGACAAAGTCCCACATACGAGCAGTACTTC. V gene TRBV6-1 combines with J gene TRBJ2-7; tentatively, D is TRBD1 (6 bases). V shed 3 bases and J shed 4 bases, with 16 bases lying between them. CDR1 is MNHNS, CDR2 SASEGT, per germline. CDR3 length: 15 amino acids.

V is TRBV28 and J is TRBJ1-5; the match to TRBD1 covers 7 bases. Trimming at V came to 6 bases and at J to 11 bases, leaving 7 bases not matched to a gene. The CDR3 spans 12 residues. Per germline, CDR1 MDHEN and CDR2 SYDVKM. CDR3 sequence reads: CASSLDRRSQHF. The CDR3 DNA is TGTGCCAGCAGCCTGGACAGGAGGTCCCAGCATTTT.

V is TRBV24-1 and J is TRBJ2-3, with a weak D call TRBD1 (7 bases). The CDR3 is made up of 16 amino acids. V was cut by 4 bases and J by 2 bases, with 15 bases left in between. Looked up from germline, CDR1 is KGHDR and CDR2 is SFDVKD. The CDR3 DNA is TGTGCCACCAGTGAAAGAGCAGGGGGGTTCACAGATACGCAGTATTTT. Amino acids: CATSERAGGFTDTQYF.

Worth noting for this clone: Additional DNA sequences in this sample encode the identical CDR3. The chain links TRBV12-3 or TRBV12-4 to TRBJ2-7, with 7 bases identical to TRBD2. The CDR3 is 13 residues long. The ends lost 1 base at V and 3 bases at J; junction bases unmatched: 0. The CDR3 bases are TGTGCCAGCAGTTTAGAGCGGGGCTACGAGCAGTACTTC. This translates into CASSLERGYEQYF.

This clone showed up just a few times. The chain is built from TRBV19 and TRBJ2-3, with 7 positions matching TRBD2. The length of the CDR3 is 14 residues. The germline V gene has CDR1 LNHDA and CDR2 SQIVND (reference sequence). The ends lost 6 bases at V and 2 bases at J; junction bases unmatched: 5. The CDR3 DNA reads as TGTGCCAGTAGGAAGCGGGATCACACAGATACGCAGTATTTT. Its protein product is CASRKRDHTDTQYF.

The CDR3 sequence is CASSILGTGVSYEQYF. In nucleotides, the CDR3 is TGCGCCAGCAGCATACTGGGGACAGGGGTCTCCTACGAGCAGTACTTC. This chain uses TRBV5-1 with TRBJ2-7, with 10 bases lining up with TRBD1. With V trimmed by 4 bases and J by 0 bases, 7 bases remained unmatched. Per the germline V gene, CDR1 is SGHRS and CDR2 is YFSETQ. The CDR3 has 16 amino acids.

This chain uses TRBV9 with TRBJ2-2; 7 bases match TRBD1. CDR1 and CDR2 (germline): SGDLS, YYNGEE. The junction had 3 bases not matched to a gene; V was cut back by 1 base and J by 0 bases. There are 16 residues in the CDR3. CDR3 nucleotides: TGTGCCAGCAGCGTAAGGGACAGCCCGAACACCGGGGAGCTGTTTTTT. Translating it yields CASSVRDSPNTGELFF.

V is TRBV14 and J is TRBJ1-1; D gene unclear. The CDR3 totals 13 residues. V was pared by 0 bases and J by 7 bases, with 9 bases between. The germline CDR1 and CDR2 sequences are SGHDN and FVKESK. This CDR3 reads CASSQDRRFEAFF. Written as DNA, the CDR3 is TGTGCCAGCAGCCAAGATAGGAGATTTGAAGCTTTCTTT. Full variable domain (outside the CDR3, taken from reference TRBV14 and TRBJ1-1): EAGVTQFPSHSVIEKGQTVTLRCDPISGHDNLYWYRRVMGKEIKFLLHFVKESKQDESGMPNNRFLAERTGGTYSTLKVQPAELEDSGVYFCASSQDRRFEAFFGQGTRLTVV.

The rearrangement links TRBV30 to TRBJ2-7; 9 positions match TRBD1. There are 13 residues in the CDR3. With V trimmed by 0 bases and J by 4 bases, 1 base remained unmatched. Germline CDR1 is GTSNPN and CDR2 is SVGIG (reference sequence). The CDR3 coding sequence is TGTGCCTGGAGTGTCGACAGGGGGTACGAGCAGTACTTC. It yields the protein CAWSVDRGYEQYF.

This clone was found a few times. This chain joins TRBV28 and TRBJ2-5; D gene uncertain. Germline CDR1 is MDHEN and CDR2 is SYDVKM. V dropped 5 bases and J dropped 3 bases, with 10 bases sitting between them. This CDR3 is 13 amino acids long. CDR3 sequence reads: CASSTNTEETQYF. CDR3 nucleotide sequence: TGTGCCAGCAGTACCAACACCGAAGAGACCCAGTACTTC.

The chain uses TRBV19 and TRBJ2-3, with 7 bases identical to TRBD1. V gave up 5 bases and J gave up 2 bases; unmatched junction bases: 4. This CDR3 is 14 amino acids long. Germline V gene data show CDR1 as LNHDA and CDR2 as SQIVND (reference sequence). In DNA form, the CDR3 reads TGTGCCAGTAGTCGGGACAGATCCACAGATACGCAGTATTTT. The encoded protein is CASSRDRSTDTQYF.

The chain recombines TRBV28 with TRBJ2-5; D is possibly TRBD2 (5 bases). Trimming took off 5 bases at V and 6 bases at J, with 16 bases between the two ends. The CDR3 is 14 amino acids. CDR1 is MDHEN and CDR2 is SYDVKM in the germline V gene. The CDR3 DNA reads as TGTGCCAGCAGTCCCCAGCCGGGCGGGCAGACCCAGTACTTC. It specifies CASSPQPGGQTQYF.

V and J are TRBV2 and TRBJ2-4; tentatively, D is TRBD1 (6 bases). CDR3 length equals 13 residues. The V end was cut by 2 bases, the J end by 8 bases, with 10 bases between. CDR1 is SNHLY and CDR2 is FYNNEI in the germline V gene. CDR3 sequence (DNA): TGTGCCAGCAGTGAACAGGGGCGGGACATTCAGTACTTC. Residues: CASSEQGRDIQYF.